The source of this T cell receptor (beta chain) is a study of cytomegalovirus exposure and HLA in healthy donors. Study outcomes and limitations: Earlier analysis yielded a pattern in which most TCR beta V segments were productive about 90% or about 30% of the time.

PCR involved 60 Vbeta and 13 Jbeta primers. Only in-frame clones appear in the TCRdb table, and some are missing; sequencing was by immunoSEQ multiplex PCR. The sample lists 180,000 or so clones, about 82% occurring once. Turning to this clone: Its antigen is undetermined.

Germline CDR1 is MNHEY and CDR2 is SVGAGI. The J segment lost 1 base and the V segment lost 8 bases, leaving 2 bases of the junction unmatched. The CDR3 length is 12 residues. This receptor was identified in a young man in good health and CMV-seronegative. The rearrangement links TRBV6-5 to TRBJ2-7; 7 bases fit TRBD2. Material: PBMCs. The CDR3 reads CASGGGSYEQYF. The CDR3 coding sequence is TGTGCCAGCGGGGGGGGTTCCTACGAGCAGTACTTC.